This T cell receptor beta chain was captured by sequencing in a study of a mutant IDH1 vaccine in newly diagnosed glioma. Study-wide context: Patients were pretreated with radiotherapy, temozolomide, or both, mostly both.

For this clone: Its target is not known.

Clones were sequenced by immunoSEQ multiplex PCR, and TCRdb holds only the in-frame ones, with some missing. The sample lists tens of thousands of clones, 82% occurring once. Described time point: week 47, end of study. It was 300 ug of mutant IDH1 20-mer peptide that made up each vaccine dose, given with topical imiquimod. Donors' newly diagnosed IDH1-mutant WHO grade 3 or 4 astrocytomas lacked nuclear ATRX. Sequences were derived from PBMCs, sampled from a glioma patient whose treatment included an IDH1 peptide vaccine. This TCR derives from a man aged 35-49 years with glioma. Some clones in this sample may be carry-over from other donors' samples.

The CDR3 DNA sequence: TGTGCCAGCAGGGGACAGGGACCTGAAGCTTTCTTT. Translation gives CASRGQGPEAFF. This chain connects TRBV2 to TRBJ1-1, with TRBD1 matching over 9 bases. The CDR3 is 12 residues long. Germline V CDR1 and CDR2: SNHLY, FYNNEI. V shed 6 bases, J shed 6 bases, and the junction held 2 bases outside the gene matches. Complete variable domain (other parts from reference TRBV2 and TRBJ1-1): EPEVTQTPSHQVTQMGQEVILRCVPISNHLYFYWYRQILGQKVEFLVSFYNNEISEKSEIFDDQFSVERPDGSNFTLKIRSTKLEDSAMYFCASRGQGPEAFFGQGTRLTVV.